The 26 T cell receptor beta chains below were found in one sample sequenced in a study of T-cell memory formation after mild COVID-19. TCRdb independently ran MiXCR on the 5' RACE reads; one entry per CDR3 protein. The table records around 470,000 distinct CDR3 sequences, 15% to 20% of them present only once. Input material: PBMCs or a T cell subset sorted from them (not recorded which). The receptors here all came from an adult woman who had mild COVID-19 (a few samples of this study predate the infection). Cell type and time point are not known.

The chain links TRBV6-1 to TRBJ1-1; TRBD1 matches 9 bases. Germline V gene lookup returns CDR1 MNHNS and CDR2 SASEGT. The CDR3 is made up of 13 amino acids. The V gene end was trimmed by 5 bases and the J gene end by 12 bases; junction bases not matched to a gene: 10. The CDR3 spells CASSNPGTGKTFF. The CDR3 DNA reads as TGTGCCAGCAGTAATCCCGGGACAGGGAAAACTTTCTTT.

The V gene is TRBV12-3 or TRBV12-4, the J gene TRBJ2-3; 10 bases are shared with TRBD2. The V and J ends lost 5 bases and 1 base, in that order; junction bases with no gene match: 24. CDR3 length: 22 amino acids. The CDR3 sequence is CASSPNPGESGGALAGTDTQYF. The CDR3 DNA sequence: TGTGCCAGCAGTCCTAACCCGGGAGAAAGCGGGGGGGCCCTAGCTGGCACAGATACGCAGTATTTT.

This clonotype showed up just a few times. The chain has TRBV2 and TRBJ2-3; D is unresolved. In germline, CDR1 is SNHLY, CDR2 FYNNEI. The ends were cut back, 4 bases at V and 0 bases at J, with 8 bases in the middle. The CDR3 extends over 14 amino acids. The CDR3: CASSVSSSTDTQYF. For the CDR3, the DNA is TGTGCCAGCAGTGTATCTTCTAGCACAGATACGCAGTATTTT.

The chain carries TRBV7-2 and TRBJ2-4; 12 bases are shared with TRBD2. The CDR3 sequence is 16 residues long. V was clipped by 5 bases and J by 3 bases; unmatched bases: 5. Germline-derived CDR1 and CDR2 are SGHTA and FQGNSA. The CDR3 protein is CASSPTSGRIKNIQYF. Here the CDR3 DNA reads TGTGCCAGCAGCCCGACTAGCGGGAGAATCAAAAACATTCAGTACTTC.

The chain uses TRBV14 and TRBJ1-5; no clear D gene. This CDR3 has 19 residues. Trimming shortened V by 0 bases and J by 5 bases, and 23 bases separated the two germline ends. The germline V gene has CDR1 SGHDN and CDR2 FVKESK. CDR3 nucleotides: TGTGCCAGCAGCCAAGATAGAGTGAGAGGGATTCTAGGGTATCAGCCCCAGCATTTT. This translates into CASSQDRVRGILGYQPQHF. Together with reference TRBV14 and TRBJ1-5, the CDR3 gives the full variable domain: EAGVTQFPSHSVIEKGQTVTLRCDPISGHDNLYWYRRVMGKEIKFLLHFVKESKQDESGMPNNRFLAERTGGTYSTLKVQPAELEDSGVYFCASSQDRVRGILGYQPQHFGDGTRLSIL.

The chain recombines TRBV19 with TRBJ1-2; TRBD1 matches 12 bases. After removal of 6 bases from V and 6 bases from J, the junction contained 8 bases not matched to a gene. Germline V gene sequence: CDR1 LNHDA, CDR2 SQIVND (reference sequence). This CDR3 spans 15 amino acids. CDR3 loop: CASSGRGTGGDGYTF. The CDR3 DNA reads as TGTGCCAGTAGCGGCCGCGGGACAGGGGGCGATGGCTACACCTTC.

This clonotype turned up a few times. This chain joins TRBV29-1 and TRBJ2-5; no definite D call. Germline V gene lookup returns CDR1 SQVTM and CDR2 ANQGSEA. This CDR3 has 15 amino acids. Trimming took off 4 bases at V and 0 bases at J, with 15 bases between the two ends. CDR3 region: CSVGYEGPNQETQYF. CDR3 nucleotide sequence: TGCAGCGTTGGGTACGAAGGACCAAACCAAGAGACCCAGTACTTC.

This clonotype appeared a few times. The chain links TRBV20-1 to TRBJ1-5; D is uncertain. Germline CDR1 reads DFQATT; CDR2 reads SNEGSKA (reference sequence). The CDR3 length is 14 residues. V was shortened by 6 bases and J by 0 bases, with 12 bases between the two germline ends. The CDR3, as DNA: TGCAGTGCCCCGCCGCAGCATAGCAATCAGCCCCAGCATTTT. As protein: CSAPPQHSNQPQHF.

J is TRBJ1-2 and V is TRBV2; D is unresolved. The CDR3 extends over 15 amino acids. Germline lookup yields CDR1 SNHLY and CDR2 FYNNEI. V was shortened by 7 bases and J by 7 bases, with 22 bases between the two germline ends. CDR3 sequence reads: CASNAGKLTWGGYTF. CDR3 sequence (DNA): TGTGCCAGCAACGCCGGGAAATTAACGTGGGGTGGCTACACCTTC.

In its sample, this clonotype was seen many times. The chain has TRBV9 and TRBJ2-7; D not resolved. CDR1 is SGDLS and CDR2 is YYNGEE in the germline V gene. V lost 6 bases to trimming and J lost 5 bases, with 6 bases between them. The CDR3 contains 10 residues. Here the CDR3 reads CASTSHEQYF. The CDR3, as DNA: TGTGCCAGCACGAGCCACGAGCAGTACTTC.

The rearrangement uses TRBV6-1 and TRBJ1-6; D not certain. CDR1 is MNHNS, CDR2 SASEGT, per germline. The V end lost 2 bases, the J end lost 7 bases, and 6 bases lay between the germline ends. This CDR3 has 13 residues. The CDR3 DNA reads TGTGCCAGCAGTGAACTGGGCAATTCACCCCTCCACTTT. It codes for CASSELGNSPLHF.

The genes are TRBV7-9 and TRBJ1-2; D not resolved. The CDR3 runs to 12 residues. Germline lookup yields CDR1 SEHNR and CDR2 FQNEAQ (reference sequence). The V end was cut by 4 bases, the J end by 7 bases, with 10 bases between. The CDR3 nucleotides are TGTGCCAGCAGCTCAGGAGGAAGTGGCTACACCTTC. Its translation: CASSSGGSGYTF.

A word on this clonotype: At one end the junction does not follow the germline gene, possibly because of a read error. The genes are TRBV3-1 and TRBJ2-1; 10 nucleotides agree with TRBD2. The CDR3 totals 14 residues. Germline values: CDR1 LGHDT, CDR2 YNNKEL (reference sequence). In DNA form, the CDR3 reads TGTGCCAGCAGCCAAAATAGCGGGGGGACAGAGCTGTTCTTC. Residues: CASSQNSGGTELFF.

V is TRBV6-6 and J is TRBJ2-1, with 8 positions matching TRBD2. Germline-derived CDR1 and CDR2 are MNHNY and SVGAGI (reference sequence). There are 11 residues in the CDR3. With V trimmed by 5 bases and J by 14 bases, 5 bases remained unmatched. In DNA, the CDR3 is TGTGCCAGCAGTCTCGGGGGGGTGGAGTTCTTC. Residues: CASSLGGVEFF.

The count of this clonotype is one. The gene calls are TRBV18 and TRBJ1-1; no clear D gene. V gave up 5 bases and J gave up 4 bases, with 17 bases separating them. This CDR3 is 15 amino acids long. In germline, CDR1 is KGHSH, CDR2 LQKENI. The CDR3 protein is CASSSSPDRPTEAFF. DNA for the CDR3: TGTGCCAGCTCATCCTCGCCGGACCGGCCCACTGAAGCTTTCTTT. Combining the CDR3 with reference TRBV18 and TRBJ1-1 gives the whole variable domain NAGVMQNPRHLVRRRGQEARLRCSPMKGHSHVYWYRQLPEEGLKFMVYLQKENIIDESGMPKERFSAEFPKEGPSILRIQQVVRGDSAAYFCASSSSPDRPTEAFFGQGTRLTVV.

This sequence joins TRBV5-1 and TRBJ2-6, with D uncertain. The CDR3 contains 15 residues. The germline gives CDR1 SGHRS, CDR2 YFSETQ. Trimming stripped 1 base from V and 0 bases from J, with 5 bases between. The CDR3, as DNA: TGCGCCAGCAGCTTGTGGGACTCTGGGGCCAACGTCCTGACTTTC. Translated, it gives CASSLWDSGANVLTF.

The J gene is TRBJ1-1, the V gene TRBV6-5, with D possibly TRBD1 on 5 matching bases. In germline, CDR1 is MNHEY, CDR2 SVGAGI. This CDR3 has 13 amino acids. V was clipped by 7 bases and J by 7 bases, with 16 bases between them. The CDR3 here is CASTFSGGGEAFF. For the CDR3, the DNA is TGTGCCAGCACCTTCTCGGGGGGGGGTGAAGCTTTCTTT.

The rearrangement links TRBV2 to TRBJ1-5; the D gene is possibly TRBD1 (6 bases). This CDR3 is 15 amino acids long. Germline assignment: CDR1 SNHLY and CDR2 FYNNEI. The germline V and J ends were trimmed by 11 bases and 2 bases, with 19 bases remaining between them. CDR3 nucleotide sequence: TGTGCCGGCTCGGGGACAACCAACGGCAATCAGCCCCAGCATTTT. This translates into CAGSGTTNGNQPQHF.

This clonotype appeared a few times. The genes are TRBV11-3 and TRBJ2-5; 9 bases align to TRBD2. Germline-derived CDR1 and CDR2 are SGHNT and YENEEA. V shed 6 bases, J shed 5 bases, and the junction held 10 bases outside the gene matches. This CDR3 region has 15 residues. The CDR3 coding sequence is TGTGCCAGCAGGGCCCTAGCGGGATTCTGGGAGACCCAGTACTTC. This codes for CASRALAGFWETQYF.

This clonotype was observed a handful of times. V and J are TRBV7-9 and TRBJ1-2; D is unclear. The V gene's germline CDR1 is SEHNR and CDR2 FQNEAQ (reference sequence). The CDR3 loop spans 8 amino acids. Trimming took off 5 bases at V and 8 bases at J, with 0 bases between the two ends. Here the CDR3 reads CASSGYTF. The CDR3 DNA reads TGTGCCAGCAGCGGCTACACCTTC.

This clonotype was seen a handful of times. The chain joins TRBV29-1 to TRBJ2-7, with D possibly matching TRBD1 (6 bases). V lost 5 bases, J lost 6 bases, and 11 bases lay in between. The CDR3 loop spans 11 amino acids. Germline values: CDR1 SQVTM, CDR2 ANQGSEA. The CDR3 nucleotides read TGCAGCGTTCTACAGGGATCCGAGCAGTACTTC. It codes for CSVLQGSEQYF.

J is TRBJ2-1 and V is TRBV20-1; 11 nucleotides agree with TRBD2. The V segment lost 7 bases and the J segment 5 bases; nucleotides outside the gene matches: 10. CDR1 and CDR2 (germline): DFQATT, SNEGSKA (reference sequence). This CDR3 has 15 residues. In DNA, the CDR3 is TGCAGTGGATTACTTAGCGGGAGGGCCAACAATGAGCAGTTCTTC. Its translation is CSGLLSGRANNEQFF.

CDR3 nucleotide sequence: TGCAGTGCTAACGGGAAAGATTCCAAAAACATTCAGTACTTC. Protein sequence: CSANGKDSKNIQYF. The chain uses TRBV20-1 and TRBJ2-4; TRBD2 is a possible D gene (5 bases). Germline V gives CDR1 DFQATT, CDR2 SNEGSKA (reference sequence). Trimming pared 4 bases from V and 2 bases from J, leaving 12 bases between. CDR3 size: 14 residues.

This chain connects TRBV7-9 to TRBJ2-7; D uncertain. Germline CDR1 reads SEHNR; CDR2 reads FQNEAQ (reference sequence). Trimming left V 4 bases short and J 5 bases short, with 9 bases between. The CDR3 sequence is 12 residues long. The CDR3 DNA is TGTGCCAGCAGCTCCCTCCCCAACGAGCAGTACTTC. Its translation is CASSSLPNEQYF.

This chain links TRBV27 with TRBJ1-2, with D maybe TRBD1 (6 bases). V lost 2 bases and J 4 bases, leaving 17 bases between the germline ends. There are 16 residues in the CDR3. CDR1 is MNHEY and CDR2 is SMNVEV in the germline V gene (reference sequence). CDR3 loop: CASSLGVGGPAYGYTF. As DNA, the CDR3 is TGTGCCAGCAGTTTAGGAGTGGGGGGCCCGGCCTATGGCTACACCTTC.

This clonotype was seen more than once but under ten times. The chain couples TRBV28 to TRBJ1-5; no clear D. The CDR3 extends over 18 amino acids. The germline V gene encodes CDR1 MDHEN and CDR2 SYDVKM. The V end lost 3 bases, the J end lost 4 bases, and 22 bases lay between the germline ends. The CDR3 region is CASSLSGLWGKRNQPQHF. The DNA for the CDR3 is TGTGCCAGCAGTTTGTCGGGTCTTTGGGGAAAAAGGAATCAGCCCCAGCATTTT.